One sample yielded the 3 T cell receptor beta chains listed below, sequenced in a study of shared clonotypes between healthy human individuals. Generated by immunoSEQ multiplex PCR, the TCRdb table keeps only in-frame clones and is missing some. The sample has some 2,000,000 clones, approximately 94% seen once. Naive CD8 isolation took CD45RO-negative cells positively selected for CCR7 and excluded terminally differentiated effector memory CD45RA+ cells. The specimen sequenced was naive CD8+ T cells sorted from blood. The source of these receptors is a man younger than 30 in good health.

About this clone itself: This CDR3 is also generated by other DNA sequences in the sample. The chain joins TRBV9 to TRBJ2-7; D might be TRBD1 or TRBD2, each matching 5 bases. This CDR3 has 11 amino acids. V lost 0 bases, J lost 7 bases, and 5 bases lay in between. In germline, CDR1 is SGDLS, CDR2 YYNGEE. CDR3 sequence reads: CASSVGGEQYF. CDR3 bases: TGTGCCAGCAGCGTAGGGGGGGAGCAGTACTTC.

This clone came up once. The V call is TRBV27, the J call TRBJ2-3; D possibly uses TRBD1 or TRBD2 (5 bases each). CDR1 and CDR2 from the germline V gene are MNHEY and SMNVEV (reference sequence). The V end was cut by 5 bases, the J end by 2 bases, with 17 bases between. The CDR3 spans 16 residues. CDR3 DNA sequence: TGTGCCAGCAGTGTCGGGACCGACACAAACACAGATACGCAGTATTTT. This encodes CASSVGTDTNTDTQYF.

For this clone: Other DNA sequences in this sample translate to the same CDR3. The gene calls are TRBV7-2 and TRBJ2-6; D not certain. V lost 5 bases and J 2 bases, leaving 10 bases between the germline ends. Germline V gives CDR1 SGHTA, CDR2 FQGNSA. The CDR3 sequence is 15 residues long. CDR3 DNA sequence: TGTGCCAGCAGCCTCCTCGGTGCTGGGGCCAACGTCCTGACTTTC. This gives the protein CASSLLGAGANVLTF.